The rows below give T cell receptor beta chains drawn from one sample of a study of cytomegalovirus exposure and HLA in healthy donors. The data were produced by immunoSEQ multiplex PCR, yet TCRdb's version contains in-frame clones alone and is incomplete. Among about 140,000 clones listed, approximately 84% were seen once. Sequencing was done on a sample of PBMCs. These receptors came from a woman aged 25 to 39 in good health and CMV-seronegative. Both conserved end residues are part of each CDR3. Each record gives: CDR3 length, V gene, D gene, J gene, clone size, CDR3 DNA, CDR3 protein. The D gene is left open where the match is weak. Size is stated for part of the rows, as once, few or many counts, or as a class when the clone is expanded.

len: 16; v_gene: TRBV13; d_gene: TRBD1; j_gene: TRBJ1-6; abundance: -; CDR3nt: TGTGCCAGCAGCTCGAGGGGGCGAATTGATAATTCACCCCTCCACTTT; CDR3aa: CASSSRGRIDNSPLHF
len: 16; v_gene: TRBV28; d_gene: TRBD1; j_gene: TRBJ1-4; abundance: -; CDR3nt: TGTGCCAGCAGCCCAGTAGGGACAGCCCTTAATGAAAAACTGTTTTTT; CDR3aa: CASSPVGTALNEKLFF
len: 15; v_gene: TRBV5-1; d_gene: TRBD1; j_gene: TRBJ1-2; abundance: once; CDR3nt: TGCGCCAGCAGCTGGACAGGGGGCTATGACTATGGCTACACCTTC; CDR3aa: CASSWTGGYDYGYTF
len: 17; v_gene: TRBV10-3; d_gene: TRBD1; j_gene: TRBJ2-3; abundance: -; CDR3nt: TGTGCCATCAGTGAGTTAAAGCCGGGACAGGTCACAGATACGCAGTATTTT; CDR3aa: CAISELKPGQVTDTQYF
len: 13; v_gene: TRBV18; d_gene: TRBD2; j_gene: TRBJ2-7; abundance: many; CDR3nt: TGTGCCAGCGCGCCCGCGGGGGGCTACGAGCAGTACTTC; CDR3aa: CASAPAGGYEQYF
len: 12; v_gene: TRBV2; d_gene: -; j_gene: TRBJ2-5; abundance: -; CDR3nt: TGTGCCAGCGAGAGGGCGCAGGAGACCCAGTACTTC; CDR3aa: CASERAQETQYF
len: 14; v_gene: TRBV21-1; d_gene: -; j_gene: TRBJ1-4; abundance: -; CDR3nt: TGTGCCAGCAGAAGCCGGGACAGGGGTGAAAAACTGTTTTTT; CDR3aa: CASRSRDRGEKLFF
len: 13; v_gene: TRBV10-3; d_gene: TRBD1; j_gene: TRBJ1-2; abundance: -; CDR3nt: TGTGCCATCAGGGGACAGGGAAACTATGGCTACACCTTC; CDR3aa: CAIRGQGNYGYTF
len: 14; v_gene: TRBV2; d_gene: -; j_gene: TRBJ2-1; abundance: -; CDR3nt: TGTGCCAGCAGTGAACAGTGGTCCTACAATGAGCAGTTCTTC; CDR3aa: CASSEQWSYNEQFF
len: 13; v_gene: TRBV7-7; d_gene: -; j_gene: TRBJ2-3; abundance: -; CDR3nt: TGTGCCAGCAGCTTATCGGGCGGGGAAACGCAGTATTTT; CDR3aa: CASSLSGGETQYF
len: 14; v_gene: TRBV11-2; d_gene: -; j_gene: TRBJ1-1; abundance: once; CDR3nt: TGTGCCAGCAGCTTAGGCAGGAAGAACACTGAAGCTTTCTTT; CDR3aa: CASSLGRKNTEAFF
len: 14; v_gene: TRBV30; d_gene: -; j_gene: TRBJ2-7; abundance: -; CDR3nt: TGTGCCTGGGCTCGAGCGGGGGCACAGGGGGAGCAGTACTTC; CDR3aa: CAWARAGAQGEQYF
len: 13; v_gene: TRBV19; d_gene: -; j_gene: TRBJ1-6; abundance: few; CDR3nt: TGTGCCAGTAGTATGCAGGGGTTATCACCCCTCCACTTT; CDR3aa: CASSMQGLSPLHF
len: 13; v_gene: TRBV6-5; d_gene: -; j_gene: TRBJ2-7; abundance: -; CDR3nt: TGTGCCAGCAGTTATGGCAGGGCCTACGAGCAGTACTTC; CDR3aa: CASSYGRAYEQYF
len: 13; v_gene: TRBV2; d_gene: TRBD1; j_gene: TRBJ1-5; abundance: once; CDR3nt: TGTGCCAGCGGAGGGACAGGGGATCAGCCCCAGCATTTT; CDR3aa: CASGGTGDQPQHF
len: 18; v_gene: TRBV7-2; d_gene: TRBD2; j_gene: TRBJ2-1; abundance: few; CDR3nt: TGTGCCAGCAGCTTAGGACTAGCGGGGGGCCGGGCGGGCAATGAGCAGTTCTTC; CDR3aa: CASSLGLAGGRAGNEQFF
len: 13; v_gene: TRBV6-1; d_gene: -; j_gene: TRBJ2-3; abundance: -; CDR3nt: TGTGCCAGCAGTGCGGGGGACACAGATACGCAGTATTTT; CDR3aa: CASSAGDTDTQYF
len: 15; v_gene: TRBV5-6; d_gene: TRBD1; j_gene: TRBJ2-2; abundance: -; CDR3nt: TGTGCCAGCAGCTTAGGACAGGCTCACACCGGGGAGCTGTTTTTT; CDR3aa: CASSLGQAHTGELFF
len: 15; v_gene: TRBV5-6; d_gene: -; j_gene: TRBJ2-3; abundance: -; CDR3nt: TGTGCCAGCAGCTTGCTGGACAGGGAGGGTGGTACGCAGTATTTT; CDR3aa: CASSLLDREGGTQYF
len: 19; v_gene: TRBV4-3; d_gene: TRBD2; j_gene: TRBJ2-5; abundance: -; CDR3nt: TGCGCCAGCAGCCAAGATCAAGCACTAGCGGGGGGGCTCGGAGAGACCCAGTACTTC; CDR3aa: CASSQDQALAGGLGETQYF
len: 13; v_gene: TRBV7-2; d_gene: -; j_gene: TRBJ1-1; abundance: -; CDR3nt: TGTGCCAGCAGCCCTACACTCCCGGCACAGGTATTATTT; CDR3aa: CASSPTLPAQVLF
len: 13; v_gene: TRBV4-1; d_gene: -; j_gene: TRBJ1-5; abundance: -; CDR3nt: TGCGCCAGCAGCCAAGAGAGGTATCAGCCCCAGCATTTT; CDR3aa: CASSQERYQPQHF
len: 16; v_gene: TRBV5-1; d_gene: TRBD2; j_gene: TRBJ2-2; abundance: -; CDR3nt: TGCGCCAGCAGCTTGGCTGGGGGGGCGAACACCGGGGAGCTGTTTTTT; CDR3aa: CASSLAGGANTGELFF
len: 14; v_gene: TRBV7-2; d_gene: TRBD1; j_gene: TRBJ1-6; abundance: -; CDR3nt: TGTGCCAGCAGCCGACAGGGCTCCAATTCACCCCTCCACTTT; CDR3aa: CASSRQGSNSPLHF
len: 17; v_gene: TRBV5-1; d_gene: TRBD1; j_gene: TRBJ1-1; abundance: -; CDR3nt: TGCGCCAGCAGCTCGACTCGAGGGACAGGTGAGAACACTGAAGCTTTCTTT; CDR3aa: CASSSTRGTGENTEAFF
len: 14; v_gene: TRBV7-2; d_gene: -; j_gene: TRBJ2-2; abundance: -; CDR3nt: TGTGCCAGCAGCTCAAGAGGGGGGGCCGGGGAGCTGTTTTTT; CDR3aa: CASSSRGGAGELFF
len: 12; v_gene: TRBV2; d_gene: -; j_gene: TRBJ1-2; abundance: -; CDR3nt: TGTGCCAGCAGTGAAGACGGGTATGGCTACACCTTC; CDR3aa: CASSEDGYGYTF
len: 15; v_gene: TRBV6-1; d_gene: -; j_gene: TRBJ1-2; abundance: once; CDR3nt: TGTGCCAGCAGTGAACAGGCCGGGGGGTTCTATGGCTACACCTTC; CDR3aa: CASSEQAGGFYGYTF